The rows below give T cell receptor beta chains drawn from one sample of a study of blood T cell repertoires in COVID-19. The assay was immunoSEQ multiplex PCR, and TCRdb's table has in-frame clones only and misses some. The sample holds some 150,000 clones; over 65% are singletons and the top ten take around 4.8%. Sequencing was carried out using peripheral blood. The receptors were sampled from a woman aged 80 or older with active or convalescent COVID-19. CDR3s include the opening cysteine and the closing phenylalanine or tryptophan. D genes are given only for firm matches. Clone size appears in some rows only: once, few, many, or a class for an expanded clone.

V: TRBV6-5; D: NA; size: NA; J: TRBJ1-1; DNA: TGTGCCAGCGGGGCGACCCTGAACACTGAAGCTTTCTTT; CDR3: CASGATLNTEAFF
V: TRBV27; D: NA; size: once; J: TRBJ1-2; DNA: TGTGCCAGCAGTTTCTCCCTCGGGACTGCTGTCAACTATGGCTACACCTTC; CDR3: CASSFSLGTAVNYGYTF
V: TRBV11-2; D: NA; size: once; J: TRBJ2-3; DNA: TGTGCCAGCAGCCCCCAGAGGTCTAGCACAGATACGCAGTATTTT; CDR3: CASSPQRSSTDTQYF
V: TRBV5-1; D: NA; size: NA; J: TRBJ1-2; DNA: TGCGCCAGCAGCTCCCGGGGTTCCGTCGGTGGCTACACCTTC; CDR3: CASSSRGSVGGYTF
V: TRBV5-1; D: TRBD1; size: NA; J: TRBJ1-2; DNA: TGCGCCAGCAGTTACTCCGGACAGGGGGCGAGGGCTGGCTACACCTTC; CDR3: CASSYSGQGARAGYTF
V: TRBV3-1/TRBV3-2; D: TRBD2; size: NA; J: TRBJ2-5; DNA: TGTGCCAGCAGCCCAGGAGCGGGGGGACAAGAGACCCAGTACTTC; CDR3: CASSPGAGGQETQYF
V: TRBV7-5; D: NA; size: NA; J: TRBJ1-6; DNA: TGTGCCAGAAGCTTCCCCGGAAGGGGGCTTAAGGATTCACCCCTCCACTTT; CDR3: CARSFPGRGLKDSPLHF
V: TRBV5-6; D: TRBD1; size: NA; J: TRBJ1-2; DNA: TGTGCCAGCAGCCCGGGACAGGGGCTAGTCTATGGCTACACCTTC; CDR3: CASSPGQGLVYGYTF
V: TRBV7-9; D: NA; size: NA; J: TRBJ2-2; DNA: TGTGCCAGCAGCTTAGTGGCCACCGGGGAGCTGTTTTTT; CDR3: CASSLVATGELFF
V: TRBV24-1; D: TRBD1; size: NA; J: TRBJ1-2; DNA: TGTGCCACCAAATCCGGGACAGGGTTTGGTTTGACCTTC; CDR3: CATKSGTGFGLTF
V: TRBV19; D: NA; size: few; J: TRBJ1-5; DNA: TGTGCCAGTATAAAACAGCCCCAGCATTTT; CDR3: CASIKQPQHF
V: TRBV29-1; D: NA; size: NA; J: TRBJ2-3; DNA: TGCAGCGGTGACCTCACAGATACGCAGTATTTT; CDR3: CSGDLTDTQYF
V: TRBV7-9; D: TRBD1; size: NA; J: TRBJ1-1; DNA: TGTGCCAGCAGTTTACAGGGGGCAGGCACTGAAGCTTTCTTT; CDR3: CASSLQGAGTEAFF
V: TRBV5-8; D: NA; size: NA; J: TRBJ2-1; DNA: TGTGCCAGCAGCTTGGGTCGGGGGACTTTCAGTGAGCAGTTCTTC; CDR3: CASSLGRGTFSEQFF
V: TRBV3-1/TRBV3-2; D: TRBD2; size: NA; J: TRBJ2-3; DNA: TGTGCCAGCAGCCGAGCCGGGACTAGCGGGGGGTATGGGTCAGATACGCAGTATTTT; CDR3: CASSRAGTSGGYGSDTQYF
V: TRBV19; D: NA; size: NA; J: TRBJ2-2; DNA: TGTGCCAGTAGGACGGACAGATCAAACACCGGGGAGCTGTTTTTT; CDR3: CASRTDRSNTGELFF
V: TRBV6-2/TRBV6-3; D: TRBD1; size: NA; J: TRBJ2-1; DNA: TGTGCCAGCAGTACGGACAGGGGAGTAAGGAATGAGCAGTTCTTC; CDR3: CASSTDRGVRNEQFF
V: TRBV6-5; D: NA; size: NA; J: TRBJ1-3; DNA: TGTGCCAGCAGTTCAGGGCAGAAGAGCTCTGGAAACACCATATATTTT; CDR3: CASSSGQKSSGNTIYF
V: TRBV6-5; D: NA; size: NA; J: TRBJ1-2; DNA: TGTGCCAGCAGTTACTCGGAACAGGGTAGTGGCTACACCTTC; CDR3: CASSYSEQGSGYTF
V: TRBV19; D: TRBD2; size: NA; J: TRBJ2-1; DNA: TGTGCCAGTAGTTCCCAACTAGCGGGGGTGAACAATGAGCAGTTCTTC; CDR3: CASSSQLAGVNNEQFF
V: TRBV9; D: NA; size: NA; J: TRBJ1-4; DNA: TGTGCCAGCAGCGACTCCTTCGAAAAACTGTTTTTT; CDR3: CASSDSFEKLFF
V: TRBV11-3; D: NA; size: NA; J: TRBJ1-1; DNA: TGTGCCAGCAGCCCCGACCGGGGGGAAGCTTTCTTT; CDR3: CASSPDRGEAFF
V: TRBV19; D: NA; size: NA; J: TRBJ1-5; DNA: TGTGCCAGTAGTATTTCGAGGAGTTCCAATCAGCCCCAGCATTTT; CDR3: CASSISRSSNQPQHF
V: TRBV21-1; D: NA; size: NA; J: TRBJ1-5; DNA: TGTGCCAGCAGCAAAGAAAGAGGAGGCAATCAGCCCCAGCATTTT; CDR3: CASSKERGGNQPQHF
V: TRBV9; D: TRBD1; size: NA; J: TRBJ2-5; DNA: TGTGCCAGCAGCGGGCGACAGGGAGAGACCCAGTACTTC; CDR3: CASSGRQGETQYF